This T cell receptor beta chain emerged from a study of regulatory T cells in long-lasting Graves disease. The time point is: newly diagnosed GD, antithyroid drugs for less than 3 months. PBMC-derived RNA was used for the TCR library. Construction of the TCR beta libraries employed iRepertoire HTBI primers in conjunction with Arm-PCR of CDR3 regions. MiXCR was run by TCRdb on the multiplex PCR reads, yielding one entry per CDR3 protein. This sample yields over 450,000 distinct CDR3 sequences, of which around 13% are seen a single time; over 7% belongs to the top ten. Study observations and caveats: The study found lower TCR diversity in persistent Graves' patients than in newly diagnosed ones.

The CDR3 consists of 13 residues. V lost 4 bases and J lost 1, with 11 bases in between. Germline V gives CDR1 GTSNPN, CDR2 SVGIG (reference sequence). This clonotype was found many times. Its antigen is unknown. This sample also appeared in a second study, on T cells in Graves' hyperthyroidism and ophthalmopathy. That source notes: With the HTBI primer set, the TCR CDR3 went through a first round of RT-PCR.

The V and J genes are TRBV30 and TRBJ2-7; D assignment may be TRBD1 or TRBD2 (5 bases each). Sequenced here: peripheral blood mononuclear cells (PBMCs), sampled at new diagnosis, from a patient treated with antithyroid drugs. This TCR was sampled from a woman aged 30 to 39 with Graves disease. The CDR3 DNA reads as TGTGCCTGGACCCTGGGACCTTCCTACGAGCAGTACTTC. Protein sequence: CAWTLGPSYEQYF.